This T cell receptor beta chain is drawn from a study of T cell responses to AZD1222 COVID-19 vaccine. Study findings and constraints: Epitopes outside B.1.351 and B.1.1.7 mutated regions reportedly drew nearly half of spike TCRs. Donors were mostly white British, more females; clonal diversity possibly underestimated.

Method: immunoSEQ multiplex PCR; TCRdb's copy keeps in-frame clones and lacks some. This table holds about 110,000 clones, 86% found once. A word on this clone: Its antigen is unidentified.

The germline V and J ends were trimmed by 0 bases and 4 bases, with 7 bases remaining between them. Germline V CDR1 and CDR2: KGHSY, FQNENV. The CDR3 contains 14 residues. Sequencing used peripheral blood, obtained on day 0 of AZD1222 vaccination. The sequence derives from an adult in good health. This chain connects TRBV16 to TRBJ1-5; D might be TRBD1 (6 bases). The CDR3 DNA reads TGTGCCAGCAGCCAATCTCAGGGGAATCAGCCCCAGCATTTT. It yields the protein CASSQSQGNQPQHF.